This is a list of T cell receptor beta chains from one sample in a study of blood T cells in healthy people across ages. MiXCR was run by TCRdb on the 5' RACE reads, yielding one entry per CDR3 protein. The top ten hold roughly 13% of the sample, which has about 620,000 distinct CDR3 sequences, approximately 52% seen once. Input material: blood. The receptors stem from an elderly woman in good health. The conserved cysteine and the conserved F or W are not part of the CDR3 here. The order of the fields is clone size, J gene, D gene, V gene, CDR3 protein. D genes are given only for firm matches. Only some rows state a clone size, as once, few, many or a class for expanded clones.

>.|TRBJ2-1|TRBD1|TRBV7-8
ASSWRDRDYNEQF
>many|TRBJ2-5|.|TRBV5-1
ASSLRPTFQETQY
>many|TRBJ2-1|.|TRBV10-3
AISGLNEQF
>.|TRBJ1-5|.|TRBV25-1
ASSEGGVGQPQH
>many|TRBJ1-2|.|TRBV5-6
ASSRMSTGPYGYT
>.|.|TRBD2|TRBV2
ASSYGLAGALETQY
>.|TRBJ1-4|.|TRBV2
ASRRAPEKLF
>few|TRBJ1-4|TRBD1|TRBV6-1
ASSRTGDFVATNEKLF
>many|TRBJ2-3|.|TRBV4-1
ASSQVVSTDTQY
>.|TRBJ2-3|.|TRBV6-5
ASSYLGRSTDAQY
>.|TRBJ1-1|.|TRBV5-1
ASRLQANTEAF
>.|TRBJ2-5|.|TRBV3-1
ASSQADAIQETQY
>.|.|TRBD1|TRBV20-1
SAGGQGFYEQY
>many|TRBJ2-1|.|TRBV7-6
ASSLSEGGGYNEQF
>.|TRBJ2-7|TRBD2|TRBV3-1
ASSQDPGGSYEQY
>.|TRBJ1-2|.|TRBV7-3
ASSFSTVTNYGYT
>.|TRBJ1-1|.|TRBV4-1
ASSHVDITEAF
>.|TRBJ1-1|.|TRBV7-2
ASRLTSEAF
>few|TRBJ2-1|TRBD2|TRBV12-5
ASAGGSNYNEQF
>.|TRBJ1-6|.|TRBV27
ASSLRETWDSPLH
>few|TRBJ2-1|.|TRBV7-2
ASREGFYNEQF
>.|TRBJ2-1|TRBD1|TRBV12-3/TRBV12-4
ASSATGFRNEQF
>.|TRBJ1-2|.|TRBV7-2
ASTLGGGYGYT
>few|TRBJ1-5|.|TRBV12-3/TRBV12-4
ASSLEGGRNQPQH
>.|TRBJ2-6|TRBD1|TRBV6-2/TRBV6-3
ASSYSSGTGGSGANVLT
>.|TRBJ2-1|.|TRBV20-1
SARAAAGSYNEQF
>.|TRBJ2-2|TRBD1|TRBV20-1
SARGDRVNTGELF
>.|TRBJ2-1|TRBD2|TRBV20-1
SAPGGLSEQF
>.|TRBJ2-5|.|TRBV3-1
ASAARVKETQY
>.|TRBJ2-1|TRBD2|TRBV5-1
ASSLDSGRDEQF
>.|TRBJ2-1|.|TRBV5-1
ASSLGGSSYNKQF
>.|TRBJ2-5|TRBD2|TRBV7-3
ASSFRGTSAIGEQY
>.|TRBJ1-6|TRBD1|TRBV27
ASSGQGRILSPLH
>.|TRBJ2-1|TRBD2|TRBV5-1
ASSFLTSGHNEQF
>.|TRBJ2-5|.|TRBV3-1
AGSQDGETQY
>few|TRBJ2-1|.|TRBV11-3
ASSLGERSSYNEQF
>.|TRBJ2-3|.|TRBV12-3/TRBV12-4
ASDQEGTDTQY
>.|TRBJ2-1|TRBD2|TRBV6-6
ASSGLVGGEQF
>many|TRBJ1-2|TRBD1|TRBV4-1
ASRRQGVSGYT
>.|TRBJ1-1|.|TRBV30
AWTAQANTEAF
>.|TRBJ1-4|TRBD1|TRBV5-1
ASSSTGTASEKLF
>.|.|.|TRBV5-1
ASSARVESSYNEQY
>many|TRBJ2-4|.|TRBV5-1
ASSLVGKENIQY
>many|TRBJ2-7|.|TRBV11-2
ASSLLGVNEQY
>.|TRBJ2-3|TRBD2|TRBV3-1
ASSQGIGASGGKPTNTQY
>few|TRBJ2-3|TRBD2|TRBV4-3
ASSQDLASGSTDTQY
>.|TRBJ1-6|.|TRBV4-1
ASSQEEGNSPLH
>many|TRBJ2-3|.|TRBV6-1
ASSDYSGHTDTQY
>many|TRBJ2-3|.|TRBV9
ASSVDIEADTQY
>.|TRBJ1-2|TRBD1|TRBV20-1
SARDSDYDYT
>.|TRBJ1-2|.|TRBV12-3/TRBV12-4
ASSAEDTGYGYT
>.|TRBJ2-1|.|TRBV20-1
SARWGGAKVANEQF
>.|TRBJ1-2|.|TRBV12-3/TRBV12-4
ASSQTQGRGYT
>.|TRBJ2-2|TRBD1|TRBV7-9
ASSSDRGEGELF
>.|TRBJ2-7|TRBD1|TRBV4-1
ASSHGTGPREQY
>.|TRBJ2-5|.|TRBV6-5
ASGGLGETQY
>.|TRBJ2-5|TRBD1|TRBV20-1
SAPRQGKETQY
>many|TRBJ2-7|TRBD2|TRBV6-2/TRBV6-3
ASSYGPSGSYEQY